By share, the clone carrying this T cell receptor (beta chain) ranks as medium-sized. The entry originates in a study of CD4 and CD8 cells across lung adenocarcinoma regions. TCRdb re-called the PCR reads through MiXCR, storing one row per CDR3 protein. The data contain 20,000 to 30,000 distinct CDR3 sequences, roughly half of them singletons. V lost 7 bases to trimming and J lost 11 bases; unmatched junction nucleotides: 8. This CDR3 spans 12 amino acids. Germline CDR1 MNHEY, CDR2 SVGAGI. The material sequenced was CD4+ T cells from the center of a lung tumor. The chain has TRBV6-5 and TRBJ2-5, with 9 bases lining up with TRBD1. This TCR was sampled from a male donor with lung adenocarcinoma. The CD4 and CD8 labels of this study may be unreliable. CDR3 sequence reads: CASKQGALEQYF. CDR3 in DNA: TGTGCCAGCAAACAGGGGGCGCTTGAGCAGTACTTC.